This T cell receptor beta chain emerged from a study of T cell responses to AZD1222 COVID-19 vaccine. Broader study findings: A reported finding is that nearly half of spike-specific TCRs target unmutated variant regions.

TCRdb keeps only in-frame clones here, not all; method: immunoSEQ multiplex PCR. The sample carries about 100,000 clones, 70% to 90% recorded once. This clone was counted a single time. What it binds is not known. CDR1 and CDR2 from the germline V gene are GTSNPN and SVGIG (reference sequence). The germline V and J ends were trimmed by 0 bases and 3 bases, with 8 bases remaining between them. The CDR3 has 13 amino acids. The rearrangement joins TRBV30 to TRBJ1-1; D is unclear. The sequence was collected from an adult in good health. The specimen was peripheral blood, collected on day 0 of AZD1222 vaccination. CDR3 DNA sequence: TGTGCCTGGAGTGTAGTTCGGTACACTGAAGCTTTCTTT. Amino acids: CAWSVVRYTEAFF.